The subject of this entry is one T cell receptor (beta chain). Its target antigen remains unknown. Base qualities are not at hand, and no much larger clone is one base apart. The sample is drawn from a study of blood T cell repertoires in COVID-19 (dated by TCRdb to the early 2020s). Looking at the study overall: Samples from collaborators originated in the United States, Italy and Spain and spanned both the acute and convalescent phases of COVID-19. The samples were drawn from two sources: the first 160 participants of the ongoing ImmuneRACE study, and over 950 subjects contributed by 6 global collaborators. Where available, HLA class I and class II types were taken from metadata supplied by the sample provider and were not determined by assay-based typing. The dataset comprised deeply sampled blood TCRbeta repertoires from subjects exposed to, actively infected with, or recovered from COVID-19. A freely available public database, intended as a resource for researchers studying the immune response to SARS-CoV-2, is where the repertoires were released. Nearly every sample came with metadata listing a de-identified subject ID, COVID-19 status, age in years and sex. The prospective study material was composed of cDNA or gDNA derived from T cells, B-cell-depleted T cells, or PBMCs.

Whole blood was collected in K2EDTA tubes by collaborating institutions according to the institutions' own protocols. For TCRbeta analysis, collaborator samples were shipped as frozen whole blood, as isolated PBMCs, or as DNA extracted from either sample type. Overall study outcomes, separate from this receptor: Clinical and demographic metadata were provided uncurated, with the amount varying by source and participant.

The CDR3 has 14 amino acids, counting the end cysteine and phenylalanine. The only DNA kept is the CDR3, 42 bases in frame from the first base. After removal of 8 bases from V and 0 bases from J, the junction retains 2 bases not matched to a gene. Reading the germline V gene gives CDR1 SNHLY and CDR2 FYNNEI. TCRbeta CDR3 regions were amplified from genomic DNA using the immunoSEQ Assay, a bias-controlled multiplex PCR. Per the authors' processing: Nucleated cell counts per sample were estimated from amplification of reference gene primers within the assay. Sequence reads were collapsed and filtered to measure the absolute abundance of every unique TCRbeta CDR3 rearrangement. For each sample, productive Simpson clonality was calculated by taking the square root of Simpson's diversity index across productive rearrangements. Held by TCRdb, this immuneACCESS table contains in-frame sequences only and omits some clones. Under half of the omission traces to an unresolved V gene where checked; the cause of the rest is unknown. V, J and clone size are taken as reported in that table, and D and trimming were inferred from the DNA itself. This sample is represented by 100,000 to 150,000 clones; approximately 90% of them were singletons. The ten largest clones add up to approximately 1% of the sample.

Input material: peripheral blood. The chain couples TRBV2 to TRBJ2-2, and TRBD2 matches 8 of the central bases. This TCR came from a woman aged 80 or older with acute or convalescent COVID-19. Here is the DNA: TGTGCCAGCGCGGGGGGACCGAACACCGGGGAGCTGTTTTTT. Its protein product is CASAGGPNTGELFF.